Shown below are 17 T cell receptor beta chains from a single sample sequenced in a study of blood T cell repertoires in COVID-19. Produced via immunoSEQ multiplex PCR; TCRdb's table is partial and in-frame only. This repertoire shows fewer than 200,000 clones, 79% found once; its top ten account for roughly 8%. The specimen was peripheral blood. These TCRs come from a woman aged 55-69 years with COVID-19, enrolled during active disease.

This clone was seen only a few times. This chain uses TRBV6-1 with TRBJ2-4, with TRBD2 as a possible D gene (6 bases). The germline V gene has CDR1 MNHNS and CDR2 SASEGT. V lost 2 bases to trimming and J lost 0 bases, with 17 bases between them. The CDR3 contains 18 residues. This chain's CDR3 is CASSEFLGRTIAKNIQYF. DNA for the CDR3: TGTGCCAGCAGTGAATTTTTGGGCAGGACTATAGCCAAAAACATTCAGTACTTC.

The rearrangement joins TRBV10-3 to TRBJ2-6; 9 positions match TRBD1. Germline V gives CDR1 ENHRY, CDR2 SYGVKD. V gave up 0 bases and J gave up 1 base; unmatched junction bases: 4. This CDR3 is built from 18 residues. DNA for the CDR3: TGTGCCATCAGTGAGTCCACAGGGGGCCGGTCTGGGGCCAACGTCCTGACTTTC. This codes for CAISESTGGRSGANVLTF.

In its sample, this clone was seen once. This sequence joins TRBV7-9 and TRBJ2-6; weak D call: TRBD2 (6 bases). Trimming took 3 bases from V and 12 from J, leaving 12 bases between them. The V gene's germline CDR1 is SEHNR and CDR2 FQNEAQ (reference sequence). The CDR3 extends over 13 amino acids. The chain's CDR3 is CASSFGLGGVLTF. The CDR3 DNA reads TGTGCCAGCAGCTTCGGGCTCGGGGGCGTCCTGACTTTC.

This clone has more than one count but fewer than ten. This chain links TRBV2 with TRBJ2-7, with D tentatively TRBD1 (5 bases). CDR1 SNHLY and CDR2 FYNNEI come from the germline V gene. Trimming cost V 3 bases and J 3 bases, with 12 bases left between them. CDR3 length: 14 residues. CDR3 nucleotide sequence: TGTGCCAGCAGTGAGTCCACAGGAAACTACGAGCAGTACGTC. Its translation: CASSESTGNYEQYV.

This clone was seen only a few times. The chain is built from TRBV7-8 and TRBJ2-5; 10 nucleotides agree with TRBD2. Germline assignment: CDR1 SGHVS and CDR2 FQNEAQ. The CDR3 is made up of 15 amino acids. The J segment lost 2 bases and the V segment lost 5 bases, leaving 5 bases of the junction unmatched. The CDR3 loop is CASSAGLAAQETQYF. Here the CDR3 DNA reads TGTGCCAGCAGCGCCGGACTAGCGGCACAAGAGACCCAGTACTTC.

This chain joins TRBV4-3 and TRBJ2-7, with 9 bases aligning to TRBD1. The trim removed 0 bases at V and 0 bases at J, leaving 0 bases unmatched. The V gene's germline CDR1 is LGHNA and CDR2 YSLEER. The CDR3 runs 15 residues. The CDR3 here is CASSQEQGASYEQYF. The CDR3 DNA follows: TGCGCCAGCAGCCAAGAACAGGGGGCCTCCTACGAGCAGTACTTC.

The chain has TRBV19 and TRBJ1-1; no clear D gene. This CDR3 contains 12 residues. In germline, CDR1 is LNHDA, CDR2 SQIVND (reference sequence). The ends were cut back, 6 bases at V and 3 bases at J, with 8 bases in the middle. The CDR3 nucleotides are TGTGCCAGTAGCCAGGTCTACACTGAAGCTTTCTTT. Residues: CASSQVYTEAFF.

The chain combines TRBV2 with TRBJ2-1; 8 nucleotides match TRBD1. The CDR3 totals 15 residues. Germline loops: CDR1 SNHLY, CDR2 FYNNEI. V trimming: 5 bases; J trimming: 7 bases; junction bases outside the gene matches: 10. The CDR3 nucleotides read TGTGCCAGCAGTCCCTGGACAGGGAGAGGGAATGAGCAGTTCTTC. As protein: CASSPWTGRGNEQFF.

The chain links TRBV7-6 to TRBJ2-5; possibly TRBD2 for D (7 bases). This CDR3 has 15 residues. Germline CDR1 reads SGHVS; CDR2 reads FNYEAQ. The V and J ends lost 1 base and 6 bases respectively, with 15 bases between them. The CDR3 reads CASSLGGGAMKTQYF. For the CDR3, the DNA is TGTGCCAGCAGCTTAGGTGGGGGGGCGATGAAGACCCAGTACTTC.

The V gene is TRBV7-9, the J gene TRBJ2-1; 10 nucleotides line up with TRBD1. The CDR3 length is 18 residues. V lost 3 bases to trimming and J lost 0 bases; unmatched junction nucleotides: 8. In germline, CDR1 is SEHNR, CDR2 FQNEAQ (reference sequence). DNA of the CDR3: TGTGCCAGCAGCTTCCGGGACAGGGGACTAGGCTCCTACAATGAGCAGTTCTTC. Residues: CASSFRDRGLGSYNEQFF.

Only one count was recorded for this clone. The V gene is TRBV30, the J gene TRBJ2-5, with D perhaps matching TRBD1 (5 bases). Germline loops: CDR1 GTSNPN, CDR2 SVGIG (reference sequence). This CDR3 region has 11 residues. Trimming removed 3 bases at V and 5 bases at J, with 7 bases between. As DNA, the CDR3 is TGTGCCTGGAGCAGGGCCGAGACCCAGTACTTC. Its protein product is CAWSRAETQYF. Full variable domain (remainder filled in from reference TRBV30 and TRBJ2-5): SQTIHQWPATLVQPVGSPLSLECTVEGTSNPNLYWYRQAAGRGLQLLFYSVGIGQISSEVPQNLSASRPQDRQFILSSKKLLLSDSGFYLCAWSRAETQYFGPGTRLLVL.

The chain combines TRBV18 with TRBJ2-3; no reliable D call. Trimming removed 1 base from V and 9 bases from J, with 8 bases in between. CDR1 is KGHSH, CDR2 LQKENI, per germline. There are 12 residues in the CDR3. CDR3 DNA sequence: TGTGCCAGCTCACCACAGCCACCGACGCAGTATTTT. Amino acids: CASSPQPPTQYF.

The V and J genes are TRBV27 and TRBJ1-1; no clear D. CDR3 length equals 12 residues. In germline, CDR1 is MNHEY, CDR2 SMNVEV (reference sequence). V was pared by 2 bases and J by 8 bases, with 9 bases between. CDR3 region: CASSLIGREAFF. DNA for the CDR3: TGTGCCAGCAGTTTAATAGGGAGGGAAGCTTTCTTT.

The CDR3 nucleotides are TGTGCCAGCCTCGGGGGTTCCTACAATGAGCAGTTCTTC. Translating it yields CASLGGSYNEQFF. The chain uses TRBV2 and TRBJ2-1; tentative D call: TRBD2 (6 bases). Germline V gene lookup returns CDR1 SNHLY and CDR2 FYNNEI. V was cut by 8 bases and J by 1 base, with 9 bases left in between. This CDR3 is 13 amino acids long.

A few counts support this clone. The chain uses TRBV25-1 and TRBJ1-6; TRBD1 matches at 7 bases. V trimming: 0 bases; J trimming: 9 bases; junction bases outside the gene matches: 5. The CDR3 sequence is 15 residues long. CDR1 and CDR2 (germline): MGHDK, SYGVNS. The CDR3 is CASSEYDRVGSPLHF. The CDR3 DNA follows: TGTGCCAGCAGTGAATATGACAGGGTCGGTTCACCCCTCCACTTT.

The rearrangement joins TRBV7-2 to TRBJ2-1; D might be TRBD2 (5 bases). CDR3 length: 17 amino acids. Germline CDR1 SGHTA, CDR2 FQGNSA. V was trimmed by 5 bases and J by 0 bases, leaving 17 bases between them. CDR3 residues: CASSPLPGGSSYNEQFF. CDR3 DNA sequence: TGTGCCAGCAGCCCCCTCCCGGGTGGGAGCTCCTACAATGAGCAGTTCTTC.

This clone appeared once. CDR3 DNA sequence: TGTGCCAGCAGAGAACCCCTTGCACAGGGAGGGGTCCGGAGCACAGATACGCAGTATTTT. Its protein is CASREPLAQGGVRSTDTQYF. V gene TRBV27 combines with J gene TRBJ2-3; TRBD2 is a possible D gene (7 bases). The germline V gene has CDR1 MNHEY and CDR2 SMNVEV (reference sequence). The CDR3 consists of 20 residues. Trimming left V 6 bases short and J 0 bases short, with 28 bases between.